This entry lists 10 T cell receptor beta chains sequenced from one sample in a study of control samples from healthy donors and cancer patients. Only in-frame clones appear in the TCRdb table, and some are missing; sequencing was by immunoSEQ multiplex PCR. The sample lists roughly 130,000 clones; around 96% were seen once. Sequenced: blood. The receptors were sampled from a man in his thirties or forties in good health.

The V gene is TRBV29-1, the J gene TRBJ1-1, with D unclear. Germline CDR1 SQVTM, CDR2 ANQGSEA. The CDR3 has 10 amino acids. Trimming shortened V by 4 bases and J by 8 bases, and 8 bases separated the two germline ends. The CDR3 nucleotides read TGCAGCGTTGTTGGAGCAGAAGCTTTCTTT. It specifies CSVVGAEAFF.

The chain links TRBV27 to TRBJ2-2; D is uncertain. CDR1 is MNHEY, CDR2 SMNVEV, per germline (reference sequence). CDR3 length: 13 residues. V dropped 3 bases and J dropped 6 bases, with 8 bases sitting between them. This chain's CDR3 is CASSFTMAGELFF. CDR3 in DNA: TGTGCCAGCAGTTTCACCATGGCCGGGGAGCTGTTTTTT.

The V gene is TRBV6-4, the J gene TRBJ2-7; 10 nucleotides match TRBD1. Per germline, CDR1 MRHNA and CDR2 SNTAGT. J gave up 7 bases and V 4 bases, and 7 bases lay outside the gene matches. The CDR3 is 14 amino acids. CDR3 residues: CASSVRDRGREQYF. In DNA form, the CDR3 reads TGTGCCAGCAGTGTCCGGGACAGGGGCCGAGAGCAGTACTTC.

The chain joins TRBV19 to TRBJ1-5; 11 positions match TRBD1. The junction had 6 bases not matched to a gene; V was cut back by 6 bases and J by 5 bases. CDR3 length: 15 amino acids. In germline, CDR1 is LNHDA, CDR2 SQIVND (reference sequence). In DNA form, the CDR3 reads TGTGCCAGTAGCCCTCTGGGACAGGGGGATCAGCCCCAGCATTTT. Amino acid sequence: CASSPLGQGDQPQHF.

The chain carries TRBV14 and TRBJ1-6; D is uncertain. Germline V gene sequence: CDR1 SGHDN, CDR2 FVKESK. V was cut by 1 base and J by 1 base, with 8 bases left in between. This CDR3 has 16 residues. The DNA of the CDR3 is TGTGCCAGCAGCCAAGTCGTTTCGTCCTATAATTCACCCCTCCACTTT. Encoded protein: CASSQVVSSYNSPLHF.

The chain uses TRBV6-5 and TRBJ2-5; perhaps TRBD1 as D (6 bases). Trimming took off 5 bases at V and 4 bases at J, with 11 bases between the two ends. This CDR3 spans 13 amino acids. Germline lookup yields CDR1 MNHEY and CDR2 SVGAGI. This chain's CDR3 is CASSTGFRETQYF. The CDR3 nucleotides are TGTGCCAGCAGTACAGGGTTCCGAGAGACCCAGTACTTC.

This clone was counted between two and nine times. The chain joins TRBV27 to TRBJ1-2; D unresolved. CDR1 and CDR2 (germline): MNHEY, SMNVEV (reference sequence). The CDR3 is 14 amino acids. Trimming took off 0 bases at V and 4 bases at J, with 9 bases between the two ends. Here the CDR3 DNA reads TGTGCCAGCAGTTTATCGCGGCAGGCCTATGGCTACACCTTC. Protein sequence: CASSLSRQAYGYTF.

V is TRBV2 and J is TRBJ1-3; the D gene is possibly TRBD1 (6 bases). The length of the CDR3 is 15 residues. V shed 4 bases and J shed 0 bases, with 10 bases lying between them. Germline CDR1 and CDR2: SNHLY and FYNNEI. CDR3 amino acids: CASSGMGASGNTIYF. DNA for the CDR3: TGTGCCAGCAGTGGTATGGGGGCCTCTGGAAACACCATATATTTT.

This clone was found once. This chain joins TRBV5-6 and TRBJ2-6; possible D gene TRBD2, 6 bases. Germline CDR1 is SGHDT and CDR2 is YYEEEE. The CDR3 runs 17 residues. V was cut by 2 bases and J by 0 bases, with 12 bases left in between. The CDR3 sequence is CASSFWAGSSGANVLTF. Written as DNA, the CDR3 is TGTGCCAGCAGCTTCTGGGCGGGATCCTCTGGGGCCAACGTCCTGACTTTC.

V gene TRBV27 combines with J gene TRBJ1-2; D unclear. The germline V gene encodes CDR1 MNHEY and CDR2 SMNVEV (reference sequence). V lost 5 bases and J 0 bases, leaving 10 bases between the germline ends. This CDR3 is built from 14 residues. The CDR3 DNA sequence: TGTGCCAGCAGTGAAGACGGATCTAACTATGGCTACACCTTC. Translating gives CASSEDGSNYGYTF.